These 27 T cell receptor beta chains came from one sample sequenced in a study of cytomegalovirus exposure and HLA in healthy donors. The PCR made use of 60 Vbeta and 13 Jbeta primers. Produced via immunoSEQ multiplex PCR; TCRdb's table is partial and in-frame only. The sample lists about 220,000 clones; about 80% were seen once. Input material: PBMCs. All receptors derive from a male donor in good health and CMV-seronegative.

This clone appeared a single time. This chain uses TRBV15 with TRBJ1-5; D call uncertain. With 6 bases removed from V and 7 bases from J, the gap between germline ends came to 13 bases. The length of the CDR3 is 13 residues. Germline CDR1 LNHNV, CDR2 YYDKDF (reference sequence). The CDR3 region has the DNA TGTGCCACCAGTCTATATAGCCAACAGCCCCAGCATTTT. Its translation is CATSLYSQQPQHF.

The chain carries TRBV2 and TRBJ2-3, with 15 bases that match TRBD2. This CDR3 region has 14 residues. Losses at the gene ends were 8 bases for V and 7 bases for J; bases not matched to a gene: 4. Germline assignment: CDR1 SNHLY and CDR2 FYNNEI. The CDR3 region has the DNA TGTGCCAGCCGGACTAGCGGGGGGGCAAATACGCAGTATTTT. Protein product: CASRTSGGANTQYF.

The chain couples TRBV5-6 to TRBJ2-5; D might be TRBD1 (7 bases). Germline CDR1 and CDR2: SGHDT and YYEEEE. The CDR3 sequence is 17 residues long. The V end lost 4 bases, the J end lost 4 bases, and 23 bases lay between the germline ends. The CDR3 loop reads CASSPGGSRGVSETQYF. The CDR3 DNA reads as TGTGCCAGCAGCCCGGGCGGCAGCAGGGGGGTATCAGAGACCCAGTACTTC.

The chain uses TRBV19 and TRBJ2-7, with 11 bases fitting TRBD1. The CDR3 contains 17 residues. The germline V gene encodes CDR1 LNHDA and CDR2 SQIVND (reference sequence). V was clipped by 5 bases and J by 3 bases; unmatched bases: 12. The CDR3 nucleotides are TGTGCCAGTAGTTCCTTCGGTGGCGGGACAGGGGGCTACGAGCAGTACTTC. Residues: CASSSFGGGTGGYEQYF.

The table lists this clone with a few counts. CDR3 protein: CASSWEGRLHNEQFF. The CDR3 region has the DNA TGTGCCAGCAGTTGGGAGGGCCGGCTGCACAATGAGCAGTTCTTC. The chain recombines TRBV27 with TRBJ2-1, with 7 bases fitting TRBD2. V trimming: 4 bases; J trimming: 5 bases; junction bases outside the gene matches: 8. This CDR3 is 15 amino acids long. CDR1 and CDR2 (germline): MNHEY, SMNVEV (reference sequence).

This rearrangement joins TRBV28 to TRBJ1-2, with D unresolved. The V end lost 4 bases, the J end lost 1 base, and 4 bases lay between the germline ends. Germline V gene lookup returns CDR1 MDHEN and CDR2 SYDVKM. CDR3 length: 12 amino acids. CDR3 loop: CASSSVNYGYTF. The CDR3, as DNA: TGTGCCAGCAGTTCCGTTAACTATGGCTACACCTTC.

Only a few counts were recorded for this clone. The rearrangement joins TRBV7-2 to TRBJ2-7; 7 bases map to TRBD1. Germline CDR1 SGHTA, CDR2 FQGNSA. Germline trimming cut 5 bases from V and 0 bases from J; bases unmatched to any gene: 4. CDR3 size: 14 residues. Written as DNA, the CDR3 is TGTGCCAGCAGCCCAGACAGGGCCTCCTACGAGCAGTACTTC. Its translation is CASSPDRASYEQYF.

In this sample, this clone turned up a few times. The chain links TRBV7-2 to TRBJ1-2; a weak D match, TRBD1 (5 bases). Deletions cut 1 base from V and 4 bases from J, with 16 bases between. This CDR3 is built from 16 residues. Germline CDR1 and CDR2: SGHTA and FQGNSA. The CDR3 DNA is TGTGCCAGCAGCTTAGGCCCTGGCAGGGCGTCCTATGGCTACACCTTC. Encoded protein: CASSLGPGRASYGYTF.

The chain combines TRBV28 with TRBJ2-7; the match to TRBD2 covers 7 bases. Germline assignment: CDR1 MDHEN and CDR2 SYDVKM. CDR3 size: 15 residues. J gave up 2 bases and V 3 bases, and 7 bases lay outside the gene matches. Written as DNA, the CDR3 is TGTGCCAGCAGTTTGGCAAAGGGAGGGACCTACGAGCAGTACTTC. Protein: CASSLAKGGTYEQYF.

The sample holds one count of this clone. The chain uses TRBV5-1 and TRBJ1-1; D possibly corresponds to TRBD1 (6 bases). Trimming removed 4 bases at V and 1 base at J, with 11 bases between. Germline V gene data show CDR1 as SGHRS and CDR2 as YFSETQ. The CDR3 length is 14 residues. The CDR3 reads CASSPTGRNTEAFF. The CDR3 bases are TGCGCCAGCAGCCCGACAGGCAGGAACACTGAAGCTTTCTTT. Drawing the rest from reference TRBV5-1 and TRBJ1-1, the complete variable domain is KAGVTQTPRYLIKTRGQQVTLSCSPISGHRSVSWYQQTPGQGLQFLFEYFSETQRNKGNFPGRFSGRQFSNSRSEMNVSTLELGDSALYLCASSPTGRNTEAFFGQGTRLTVV.

The chain uses TRBV4-2 and TRBJ2-6; weak D call: TRBD2 (5 bases). Deletions cut 4 bases from V and 2 bases from J, with 12 bases between. Per germline, CDR1 LGHNA and CDR2 YNFKEQ. The CDR3 is 16 amino acids. For the CDR3, the DNA is TGTGCCAGCAGCCCGAATCGGGGTACTGGGGCCAACGTCCTGACTTTC. This codes for CASSPNRGTGANVLTF.

This sequence joins TRBV5-6 and TRBJ1-5; TRBD1 matches at 8 bases. The germline V gene has CDR1 SGHDT and CDR2 YYEEEE. After removal of 3 bases from V and 3 bases from J, the junction contained 5 bases not matched to a gene. The CDR3 runs to 15 residues. The DNA for the CDR3 is TGTGCCAGCAGCTCGACAGGGGCCCCCAATCAGCCCCAGCATTTT. This translates into CASSSTGAPNQPQHF.

J is TRBJ2-2 and V is TRBV5-6, with 10 nucleotides matching TRBD1. CDR1 is SGHDT, CDR2 YYEEEE, per germline. The CDR3 totals 15 residues. V lost 4 bases to trimming and J lost 5 bases; unmatched junction nucleotides: 5. The CDR3 region is CASSADRGRTGELFF. CDR3 sequence (DNA): TGTGCCAGCAGCGCCGACAGGGGGCGGACCGGGGAGCTGTTTTTT.

This clone was observed a single time. The chain combines TRBV11-3 with TRBJ2-2; perhaps TRBD1 as D (6 bases). V shed 1 base and J shed 4 bases, with 10 bases lying between them. The length of the CDR3 is 15 residues. CDR1 and CDR2 from the germline V gene are SGHNT and YENEEA. The CDR3 DNA sequence: TGTGCCAGCAGCTTAGTAGCAGGGGTCACCGGGGAGCTGTTTTTT. Its translation: CASSLVAGVTGELFF.

CDR3 DNA: TGCGCCAGCAGCACCCGGGACTACGACAATGAGCAGTTCTTC. Its translation is CASSTRDYDNEQFF. The chain combines TRBV5-1 with TRBJ2-1; 7 bases agree with TRBD2. Germline CDR1 SGHRS, CDR2 YFSETQ. The V and J ends lost 4 bases and 5 bases, in that order; junction bases with no gene match: 6. The CDR3 is made up of 14 amino acids.

This chain joins TRBV5-1 and TRBJ2-3; TRBD2 might be the D (6 bases). Germline V lookup: CDR1 SGHRS, CDR2 YFSETQ. The CDR3 loop spans 11 amino acids. The V gene lost 7 bases and the J gene lost 5 bases, with 8 bases spanning the gap. The CDR3 DNA reads as TGCGCCAGCCGGGGGTTAGATACGCAGTATTTT. Its protein product is CASRGLDTQYF. Supplemented by reference TRBV5-1 and TRBJ2-3, the full variable domain reads KAGVTQTPRYLIKTRGQQVTLSCSPISGHRSVSWYQQTPGQGLQFLFEYFSETQRNKGNFPGRFSGRQFSNSRSEMNVSTLELGDSALYLCASRGLDTQYFGPGTRLTVL.

The chain combines TRBV23-1 with TRBJ2-7, with 8 positions matching TRBD1. TRBV23-1 is recorded as an ORF, its role being uncertain. Trimming removed 0 bases from V and 6 bases from J; junction bases left unmatched: 7. The CDR3 is 15 residues long. The CDR3 sequence is CASSQSRTGSLEQYF. In DNA, the CDR3 is TGCGCCAGCAGTCAATCTCGGACAGGGTCACTCGAGCAGTACTTC.

V and J are TRBV6-1 and TRBJ2-1; TRBD1 matches 8 bases. Looked up from germline, CDR1 is MNHNS and CDR2 is SASEGT. V dropped 0 bases and J dropped 4; count of bases not matched to a gene: 5. The CDR3 is 16 amino acids. The CDR3 nucleotides read TGTGCCAGCAGTGAAGCCCGGACAGGGAGATACAATGAGCAGTTCTTC. It translates to CASSEARTGRYNEQFF.

Notes on this clone: Other DNA sequences in this sample translate to the same CDR3. The chain has TRBV7-2 and TRBJ2-2, with no clear D. V shed 5 bases and J shed 4 bases, with 8 bases lying between them. The CDR3 length is 13 residues. Germline lookup yields CDR1 SGHTA and CDR2 FQGNSA. The chain's CDR3 is CASSLVSTGELFF. The CDR3 nucleotides read TGTGCCAGCAGCCTTGTCTCCACCGGGGAGCTGTTTTTT.

The chain uses TRBV28 and TRBJ1-3; perhaps TRBD1 as D (6 bases). CDR3 length: 16 residues. Germline V gives CDR1 MDHEN, CDR2 SYDVKM. The V gene lost 1 base and the J gene lost 0 bases, with 10 bases spanning the gap. CDR3 in amino acids: CASSLSPGDSGNTIYF. CDR3 in DNA: TGTGCCAGCAGTTTATCCCCAGGGGACTCTGGAAACACCATATATTTT. The full variable domain, with the rest looked up from reference TRBV28 and TRBJ1-3, is DVKVTQSSRYLVKRTGEKVFLECVQDMDHENMFWYRQDPGLGLRLIYFSYDVKMKEKGDIPEGYSVSREKKERFSLILESASTNQTSMYLCASSLSPGDSGNTIYFGEGSWLTVV.

The CDR3 sequence is CASSAGTGGVHEQYF. The CDR3 DNA reads TGTGCCAGCAGCGCCGGGACAGGGGGCGTCCACGAGCAGTACTTC. The chain couples TRBV9 to TRBJ2-7; TRBD1 matches 12 bases. The CDR3 has 15 residues. Germline trimming cut 3 bases from V and 5 bases from J; bases unmatched to any gene: 6. Germline V gene lookup returns CDR1 SGDLS and CDR2 YYNGEE.

This rearrangement joins TRBV5-1 to TRBJ2-1; 12 nucleotides agree with TRBD2. The germline V gene encodes CDR1 SGHRS and CDR2 YFSETQ. This CDR3 has 14 amino acids. The J segment lost 9 bases and the V segment lost 3 bases, leaving 4 bases of the junction unmatched. CDR3 loop: CASSSLAGGGEQFF. The CDR3 DNA follows: TGCGCCAGCAGCTCCCTAGCGGGGGGGGGTGAGCAGTTCTTC.

The V and J genes are TRBV29-1 and TRBJ2-7; 10 bases match TRBD1. The CDR3 contains 14 residues. J was trimmed by 5 bases and V by 4 bases; bases with no gene match: 8. Germline lookup yields CDR1 SQVTM and CDR2 ANQGSEA. CDR3 DNA: TGCAGCGTTGGACGGACAGGGGGGGTACACGAGCAGTACTTC. Its translation: CSVGRTGGVHEQYF.

V usage is TRBV5-1 and J usage is TRBJ1-1; 8 positions agree with TRBD1. Germline trimming cut 3 bases from V and 0 bases from J; bases unmatched to any gene: 7. This CDR3 is 16 amino acids long. Germline V CDR1 and CDR2: SGHRS, YFSETQ. Here the CDR3 reads CASSYTGTGVNTEAFF. The CDR3 nucleotides are TGCGCCAGCAGCTACACCGGGACAGGAGTGAACACTGAAGCTTTCTTT.

The chain recombines TRBV30 with TRBJ1-5; D is uncertain. There are 14 residues in the CDR3. Trimming removed 0 bases at V and 7 bases at J, with 13 bases between. Germline CDR1 reads GTSNPN; CDR2 reads SVGIG (reference sequence). CDR3 DNA: TGTGCCTGGAGTGTGCGGGCAGTGGGCCAGCCCCAGCATTTT. The encoded protein is CAWSVRAVGQPQHF.

V is TRBV2 and J is TRBJ1-2; 10 positions match TRBD1. Germline assignment: CDR1 SNHLY and CDR2 FYNNEI. This CDR3 contains 16 residues. Trimming removed 6 bases from V and 0 bases from J; junction bases left unmatched: 7. The CDR3 DNA is TGTGCCAGCAGGTGGGGACAGGGGCCCCCTAACTATGGCTACACCTTC. This translates into CASRWGQGPPNYGYTF.

The chain carries TRBV7-8 and TRBJ2-5; TRBD2 aligns across 11 bases. CDR1 SGHVS and CDR2 FQNEAQ come from the germline V gene. The CDR3 has 20 amino acids. V lost 1 base to trimming and J lost 5 bases; unmatched junction nucleotides: 18. The DNA of the CDR3 is TGTGCCAGCAGCTTAGGAGCGGTGGGTGGTAGCGGGGGGGATGTGGAGACCCAGTACTTC. As protein: CASSLGAVGGSGGDVETQYF.